Below, 31 T cell receptor beta chains from the same sample are listed, as sequenced in a study of OX40 agonist ivuxolimab in advanced cancers. The receptor library was made with the immunoSEQ multiplex PCR assay. TCRdb provides this immuneACCESS table in a form limited to in-frame rearrangements. Some clones are lacking; in checked studies, under half of them reflect an unresolved V gene, and why the rest are absent is not known. This sample is represented by about 100,000 clones; roughly four fifths of them were singletons. The ten largest clones take up around 5.9% of the sample. Here the sequenced sample was CD4+ or CD8+ T cells sorted from blood, taken in a trial of the OX40 agonist ivuxolimab. The receptor set was obtained from an adult with an advanced solid tumor such as melanoma, head and neck, liver or kidney cancer.

V and J are TRBV27 and TRBJ1-4; D unresolved. This CDR3 contains 14 residues. V lost 7 bases and J 0 bases, leaving 9 bases between the germline ends. Germline CDR1 MNHEY, CDR2 SMNVEV (reference sequence). The DNA for the CDR3 is TGTGCCAGCAAAAGTACAGCAACTAATGAAAAACTGTTTTTT. Amino acids: CASKSTATNEKLFF.

The chain couples TRBV7-2 to TRBJ2-1, with D possibly matching TRBD2 (6 bases). The CDR3 is made up of 13 amino acids. Germline-derived CDR1 and CDR2 are SGHTA and FQGNSA. Trimming left V 2 bases short and J 9 bases short, with 11 bases between. CDR3 coding DNA: TGTGCCAGCAGCTTACCCGGGAGTGTTGAGCAGTTCTTC. Its protein is CASSLPGSVEQFF.

This clone was detected only a few times. V and J are TRBV11-1 and TRBJ2-7; 10 bases are a match to TRBD1. Germline CDR1 reads SGHAT; CDR2 reads FQDESV (reference sequence). CDR3 size: 16 residues. V was clipped by 6 bases and J by 9 bases; unmatched bases: 17. The CDR3: CASSPLNSTGGGLQYF. CDR3 nucleotide sequence: TGTGCCAGCAGTCCATTAAACTCGACAGGGGGCGGGCTGCAGTACTTC.

The CDR3 sequence is CATLLGTEAFF. In DNA form, the CDR3 reads TGTGCCACCTTGTTGGGGACTGAAGCTTTCTTT. The chain employs TRBV6-1 and TRBJ1-1; D not resolved. The V end was cut by 10 bases, the J end by 5 bases, with 11 bases between. Germline V CDR1 and CDR2: MNHNS, SASEGT. The CDR3 is 11 amino acids.

The rearrangement uses TRBV10-1 and TRBJ1-4; a possible D gene is TRBD1 (6 bases). V was cut by 4 bases and J by 7 bases, with 13 bases left in between. The CDR3 is made up of 14 amino acids. Germline CDR1 is WNHNN and CDR2 is SYGVQD (reference sequence). CDR3 nucleotide sequence: TGCGCCAGCAGTGGAGGGGGGAAGAGTGAAAAACTGTTTTTT. Its protein is CASSGGGKSEKLFF.

The chain carries TRBV4-1 and TRBJ1-1; D is possibly TRBD1 (6 bases). Germline CDR1 and CDR2: MGHRA and YSYEKL. There are 13 residues in the CDR3. The ends were cut back, 2 bases at V and 4 bases at J, with 8 bases in the middle. CDR3 nucleotides: TGCGCCAGCAGCCAATCCAGGGGCACTGAAGCTTTCTTT. This encodes CASSQSRGTEAFF.

V is TRBV7-8 and J is TRBJ2-3; D not resolved. The CDR3 length is 14 residues. Trimming took off 0 bases at V and 5 bases at J, with 9 bases between the two ends. Germline V lookup: CDR1 SGHVS, CDR2 FQNEAQ. CDR3 region: CASSLAGWGDTQYF. Written as DNA, the CDR3 is TGTGCCAGCAGCTTAGCGGGATGGGGAGATACGCAGTATTTT.

This clone was seen a single time. The V call is TRBV27, the J call TRBJ2-5; 12 bases map to TRBD1. The CDR3 is 17 residues long. Germline V CDR1 and CDR2: MNHEY, SMNVEV (reference sequence). The trim removed 8 bases at V and 3 bases at J, leaving 13 bases unmatched. The CDR3 DNA reads as TGTGCCAGCCGGCCCGGGACAGGGGGCGCTAAAAAAGAGACCCAGTACTTC. Its protein is CASRPGTGGAKKETQYF.

The chain employs TRBV27 and TRBJ2-7, with D perhaps TRBD2 (6 bases). V was shortened by 6 bases and J by 3 bases, with 15 bases between the two germline ends. There are 14 residues in the CDR3. Germline CDR1 and CDR2: MNHEY and SMNVEV (reference sequence). CDR3 protein: CASSPGLPFYEQYF. Written as DNA, the CDR3 is TGTGCCAGCAGCCCGGGACTCCCTTTCTACGAGCAGTACTTC.

The chain is built from TRBV27 and TRBJ2-3; 7 nucleotides line up with TRBD2. Germline-derived CDR1 and CDR2 are MNHEY and SMNVEV (reference sequence). The CDR3 contains 14 residues. With 5 bases clipped from V and 6 bases from J, the junction kept 8 bases outside the gene matches. This chain's CDR3 is CASSPWTSGDTQYF. The CDR3 coding sequence is TGTGCCAGCAGTCCTTGGACTAGTGGCGATACGCAGTATTTT.

The V call is TRBV4-1, the J call TRBJ2-1; D is undetermined. The CDR3 consists of 14 residues. Trimming pared 4 bases from V and 0 bases from J, leaving 7 bases between. Germline loops: CDR1 MGHRA, CDR2 YSYEKL. The CDR3 protein is CASSLDRSYNEQFF. The CDR3, as DNA: TGCGCCAGCAGCCTCGACCGCTCCTACAATGAGCAGTTCTTC.

The rearrangement links TRBV4-3 to TRBJ2-7; D is unresolved. Deletions cut 3 bases from V and 0 bases from J, with 18 bases between. The V gene's germline CDR1 is LGHNA and CDR2 YSLEER. This CDR3 has 17 amino acids. The CDR3: CASSQAALAETSYEQYF. CDR3 nucleotides: TGCGCCAGCAGCCAGGCAGCCCTGGCAGAGACCTCCTACGAGCAGTACTTC.

The chain recombines TRBV18 with TRBJ2-3; 8 bases line up with TRBD1. The length of the CDR3 is 14 residues. The germline V gene has CDR1 KGHSH and CDR2 LQKENI. The J segment lost 2 bases and the V segment lost 3 bases, leaving 1 base of the junction unmatched. CDR3 coding DNA: TGTGCCAGCTCACCGGACAGGGCCACAGATACGCAGTATTTT. Translated: CASSPDRATDTQYF.

The chain carries TRBV7-2 and TRBJ2-2, with TRBD1 identical over 7 bases. This CDR3 is 15 amino acids long. Germline V gene sequence: CDR1 SGHTA, CDR2 FQGNSA. V was pared by 6 bases and J by 1 base, with 5 bases of the junction left unmatched. The DNA for the CDR3 is TGTGCCAGCAGTTCCGGACAGGTGAACACCGGGGAGCTGTTTTTT. It yields the protein CASSSGQVNTGELFF.

This clone occurred a few times. The chain recombines TRBV6-5 with TRBJ2-5, with no clear D. V lost 4 bases, J lost 5 bases, and 14 bases lay in between. CDR3 size: 14 residues. Germline V gene lookup returns CDR1 MNHEY and CDR2 SVGAGI. The CDR3 nucleotides read TGTGCCAGCAGTTCCCGGGTCGGCCGCGAGACCCAGTACTTC. Translating gives CASSSRVGRETQYF.

The gene calls are TRBV14 and TRBJ2-3; D is ambiguous. Germline V gives CDR1 SGHDN, CDR2 FVKESK. This CDR3 is built from 12 residues. V lost 5 bases and J 8 bases, leaving 11 bases between the germline ends. This CDR3 reads CASSWDPATQYF. As DNA, the CDR3 is TGTGCCAGCAGCTGGGATCCCGCTACGCAGTATTTT.

The genes are TRBV29-1 and TRBJ2-2; possible D gene TRBD2, 5 bases. CDR3 length: 15 residues. The V gene lost 4 bases and the J gene lost 3 bases, with 15 bases spanning the gap. Germline CDR1 and CDR2: SQVTM and ANQGSEA. The CDR3 protein is CSVVVWGVDTGELFF. For the CDR3, the DNA is TGCAGCGTTGTGGTTTGGGGAGTGGACACCGGGGAGCTGTTTTTT.

The chain employs TRBV5-1 and TRBJ2-3; D may be TRBD2 (6 bases). Germline CDR1 SGHRS, CDR2 YFSETQ. V lost 3 bases and J lost 2, with 16 bases in between. The CDR3 has 16 amino acids. The CDR3 DNA is TGCGCCAGCAGCTACCCTGGACTAACTGACACAGATACGCAGTATTTT. Translated: CASSYPGLTDTDTQYF.

The gene calls are TRBV5-6 and TRBJ2-1, with 9 nucleotides matching TRBD1. This CDR3 region has 15 residues. Germline V gives CDR1 SGHDT, CDR2 YYEEEE. J gave up 10 bases and V 4 bases, and 12 bases lay outside the gene matches. For the CDR3, the DNA is TGTGCCAGCAGCCCCTCGCCGGGACAGGGTTTAGAGCAGTTCTTC. Its translation is CASSPSPGQGLEQFF.

The J gene is TRBJ2-5, the V gene TRBV7-6; TRBD2 agrees at 8 bases. The J call is uncertain, as TRBJ2-7 better fits the DNA end. Germline V CDR1 and CDR2: SGHVS, FNYEAQ. The CDR3 covers 14 residues. CDR3 sequence reads: CASSPTAGVYEQYF. In nucleotides, the CDR3 is TGTGCCAGCAGCCCGACAGCGGGGGTCTACGAGCAGTACTTC.

The genes are TRBV27 and TRBJ1-2; D call uncertain. Per the germline V gene, CDR1 is MNHEY and CDR2 is SMNVEV (reference sequence). The CDR3 sequence is 11 residues long. The V end was cut by 5 bases, the J end by 6 bases, with 7 bases between. The CDR3 is CASSPADGYTF. In DNA, the CDR3 is TGTGCCAGCAGTCCCGCCGATGGCTACACCTTC.

This clone was seen more than once but under ten times. This chain links TRBV6-1 with TRBJ2-3; D is perhaps TRBD2 (5 bases). Trimming removed 4 bases from V and 2 bases from J, with 13 bases in between. Germline V gene data show CDR1 as MNHNS and CDR2 as SASEGT. This CDR3 has 15 amino acids. The CDR3 sequence: CASSGRGLITDTQYF. The DNA of the CDR3 is TGTGCCAGCAGTGGCCGAGGACTCATCACAGATACGCAGTATTTT.

J is TRBJ1-2 and V is TRBV18, with D possibly being TRBD1 (5 bases). There are 15 residues in the CDR3. Germline V gene lookup returns CDR1 KGHSH and CDR2 LQKENI. V lost 2 bases and J lost 6, with 16 bases in between. In DNA, the CDR3 is TGTGCCAGCTCACCAGGCTCCGGGACCAGGGATGGCTACACCTTC. Translation gives CASSPGSGTRDGYTF.

The V gene is TRBV7-2, the J gene TRBJ2-7; tentatively, D is TRBD2 (6 bases). The CDR3 loop spans 13 amino acids. Germline V gene data show CDR1 as SGHTA and CDR2 as FQGNSA. V was shortened by 5 bases and J by 8 bases, with 16 bases between the two germline ends. The CDR3 sequence: CASSPGGGAQQYF. CDR3 sequence (DNA): TGTGCCAGCAGCCCAGGAGGAGGGGCCCAGCAGTACTTC.

The genes are TRBV5-1 and TRBJ1-2; D gene uncertain. V was shortened by 0 bases and J by 4 bases, with 16 bases between the two germline ends. This CDR3 is built from 16 residues. Per germline, CDR1 SGHRS and CDR2 YFSETQ. CDR3 sequence reads: CASSLAGKNWGYGYTF. The CDR3 region has the DNA TGCGCCAGCAGCTTGGCCGGAAAAAACTGGGGCTATGGCTACACCTTC.

The chain has TRBV7-9 and TRBJ2-1, with 11 bases that match TRBD2. This CDR3 is 15 amino acids long. Losses at the gene ends were 5 bases for V and 5 bases for J; bases not matched to a gene: 5. Germline lookup yields CDR1 SEHNR and CDR2 FQNEAQ (reference sequence). The CDR3 loop reads CASSPGTSGNNEQFF. CDR3 DNA sequence: TGTGCCAGCAGCCCCGGGACTAGCGGAAACAATGAGCAGTTCTTC.

The chain has TRBV6-1 and TRBJ1-1; D uncertain. This CDR3 contains 12 residues. V lost 10 bases, J lost 6 bases, and 15 bases lay in between. Looked up from germline, CDR1 is MNHNS and CDR2 is SASEGT. CDR3 bases: TGTGCCACCCAAATGCACACTCCTGAAGCTTTCTTT. Translating gives CATQMHTPEAFF.

The chain carries TRBV18 and TRBJ2-1; maybe TRBD1 (6 bases). V shed 2 bases and J shed 2 bases, with 10 bases lying between them. The germline V gene has CDR1 KGHSH and CDR2 LQKENI. The CDR3 consists of 15 residues. The DNA of the CDR3 is TGTGCCAGCTCACCAGGGGGACAAGCCTACAATGAGCAGTTCTTC. Its protein is CASSPGGQAYNEQFF.

As DNA, the CDR3 is TGTGCCAGTAGTGGCTGGGACAGGGGAGGTGAGACCCAGTACTTC. Amino acid sequence: CASSGWDRGGETQYF. The V and J genes are TRBV19 and TRBJ2-5, with TRBD1 matching 10 bases. Germline V gene lookup returns CDR1 LNHDA and CDR2 SQIVND (reference sequence). V shed 5 bases, J shed 5 bases, and the junction held 8 bases outside the gene matches. The CDR3 is 15 residues long.

The chain has TRBV4-3 and TRBJ2-7; the match to TRBD2 covers 11 bases. The CDR3 consists of 15 residues. J was trimmed by 1 base and V by 3 bases; bases with no gene match: 2. Germline V gene lookup returns CDR1 LGHNA and CDR2 YSLEER. The CDR3 is CASSQLAGGSYEQYF. The CDR3 DNA sequence: TGCGCCAGCAGCCAGTTAGCGGGGGGGTCCTACGAGCAGTACTTC.

The V and J genes are TRBV7-3 and TRBJ1-1; D may be TRBD1 (6 bases). This CDR3 is built from 16 residues. Trimming took 4 bases from V and 2 from J, leaving 17 bases between them. In germline, CDR1 is SGHTA, CDR2 FQGTGA. The CDR3 spells CASSSGHTYQNTEAFF. CDR3 nucleotides: TGTGCCAGCAGCTCGGGACATACTTACCAAAACACTGAAGCTTTCTTT.